Given below is one T cell receptor beta chain in context. This entry is derived from a study of blood T cell repertoires in COVID-19. Overall study: Samples of COVID-19 (acute and convalescent) were obtained from the United States, Italy and Spain.

Repertoires were generated with immunoSEQ multiplex PCR, while TCRdb's copy carries only in-frame clones and drops some. The sample lists tens of thousands of clones; about 88% were seen once. The CDR3 is 13 amino acids. Trimming removed 5 bases from V and 0 bases from J, with 8 bases in between. CDR1 and CDR2 from the germline V gene are MNHNY and SVGAGI (reference sequence). The rearrangement links TRBV6-6 to TRBJ2-7; the D is unclear. This sequence originates from a man in his 60s with acute or convalescent COVID-19. Input material: peripheral blood. The DNA for the CDR3 is TGTGCCAGCAGTATTCCCAGCTCCTACGAGCAGTACTTC. Amino acid sequence: CASSIPSSYEQYF.